Listed below are T cell receptor beta chains from one sample, sequenced in a study of cytomegalovirus exposure and HLA in healthy donors. Sequencing used immunoSEQ multiplex PCR; TCRdb keeps in-frame clones, though not all of them. The data show roughly 250,000 clones, about 80% seen once. Sequencing used PBMCs. The receptors come from a girl aged 2 to 9 in good health and CMV-seronegative. The CDR3 runs from the conserved cysteine through the conserved F or W. The D gene is left open where the match is weak. Some rows mark clone size as missing; the rest say once, few, many or name a class of expanded clone.

cdr3_aa cdr3_nt v_call d_call clone_size j_call
CASSPPRFWPSGTQETQYF TGTGCCAGCAGCCCACCCCGGTTCTGGCCTAGCGGGACTCAAGAGACCCAGTACTTC TRBV14 TRBD2 . TRBJ2-5
CAIRGTGSTQYF TGTGCCATCAGGGGGACAGGTTCTACCCAGTACTTC TRBV10-3 TRBD1 . TRBJ2-5
CASSFTGIAYEQYF TGTGCCAGCAGCTTCACCGGGATAGCCTACGAGCAGTACTTC TRBV5-6 . . TRBJ2-7
CASSKGDTEAFF TGTGCCAGCAGCAAGGGAGACACTGAAGCTTTCTTT TRBV6-5 . once TRBJ1-1
CASSLQGGRSNEKLFF TGTGCCAGCAGTTTACAGGGTGGAAGGTCTAATGAAAAACTGTTTTTT TRBV27 . . TRBJ1-4
CASSLSQGYGYTF TGTGCCAGTAGCCTTAGTCAGGGTTATGGCTACACCTTC TRBV19 . few TRBJ1-2
CASSSDRGAVEAFF TGTGCCAGCAGCTCTGATCGGGGGGCTGTTGAAGCTTTCTTT TRBV11-2 . . TRBJ1-1
CASSMSGTGANEQYF TGTGCCAGTAGCATGTCCGGGACAGGGGCGAACGAGCAGTACTTC TRBV19 TRBD1 . TRBJ2-7
CASSIIAGLTGELFF TGTGCCAGCAGCATTATAGCGGGCCTCACCGGGGAGCTGTTTTTT TRBV7-3 TRBD2 . TRBJ2-2
CACPVREGSDNSPLHF TGTGCTTGCCCCGTGAGGGAAGGGTCGGATAATTCACCCCTCCACTTT TRBV30 . once TRBJ1-6
CASSLTENTEAFF TGTGCCAGCAGTTTGACAGAGAACACTGAAGCTTTCTTT TRBV6-6 . . TRBJ1-1
CASSLQGEQYF TGTGCCAGCAGCTTACAGGGCGAGCAGTACTTC TRBV5-6 . . TRBJ2-7
CATSRTRGTDTQYF TGTGCCACCAGCCGGACTCGCGGGACAGATACGCAGTATTTT TRBV15 . . TRBJ2-3
CASRITSGLTYEQYF TGTGCCAGTAGAATAACTAGCGGGCTAACCTACGAGCAGTACTTC TRBV19 TRBD2 . TRBJ2-7
CASSTNRGNTEAFF TGTGCCAGCAGCACAAACAGGGGGAACACTGAAGCTTTCTTT TRBV7-9 TRBD1 once TRBJ1-1
CASSYWGRETQYF TGTGCCAGCAGTTACTGGGGCCGGGAGACCCAGTACTTC TRBV6-5 . . TRBJ2-5
CASSLGQGNTEAFF TGTGCCAGCAGTTTGGGACAGGGGAACACTGAAGCTTTCTTT TRBV7-6 TRBD1 . TRBJ1-1
CASSGGTSVTDTQYF TGTGCCAGCAGCGGAGGGACTAGCGTCACAGATACGCAGTATTTT TRBV9 TRBD2 . TRBJ2-3
CAISESTGPHANYGYTF TGTGCCATCAGTGAGTCAACAGGGCCGCACGCTAACTATGGCTACACCTTC TRBV10-3 . once TRBJ1-2
CAISDLDRGGNQPQHF TGTGCCATCAGTGATCTTGACAGGGGGGGCAATCAGCCCCAGCATTTT TRBV10-3 TRBD1 . TRBJ1-5
CAWDRNYGYTF TGTGCCTGGGACAGAAACTATGGCTACACCTTC TRBV30 . . TRBJ1-2
CASSDTVQGHNQPQHF TGTGCCAGCAGCGACACCGTACAGGGGCACAATCAGCCCCAGCATTTT TRBV7-2 TRBD1 . TRBJ1-5
CASTYRGWTDTQYF TGTGCCAGCACCTACAGGGGATGGACAGATACGCAGTATTTT TRBV28 TRBD1 . TRBJ2-3
CASSLAGGDGYTF TGTGCCAGCAGCTTAGCCGGTGGTGATGGCTACACCTTC TRBV7-6 . . TRBJ1-2
CASSYAGQGFYEQYF TGTGCCAGCAGTTACGCGGGACAGGGCTTCTACGAGCAGTACTTC TRBV6-5 TRBD1 few TRBJ2-7
CASSPQGLYGYTF TGTGCCAGCTCACCCCAGGGGCTCTATGGCTACACCTTC TRBV18 . . TRBJ1-2
CASSLSPLTGKGSGNTIYF TGTGCCAGCAGCTTATCGCCACTCACAGGGAAGGGCTCTGGAAACACCATATATTTT TRBV7-9 . . TRBJ1-3